One T cell receptor beta chain is described in this entry. Its matching antigen is unknown. These data originate in a study of tissue T cells after allogeneic stem cell transplantation. Study in general: Every graft-versus-host disease patient had gastrointestinal disease and got several lines of graft-versus-host disease therapy. Before transplant, recipient-origin PBMCs were collected in a few GVHD patients. General study points: Across patients, clones rarely overlapped, yet motif clusters were shared tissue-specifically. Tissue-detected TCR repertoire was only partly captured by blood and spleen T cells.

Here immunoSEQ multiplex PCR was the method, and the copy in TCRdb shows in-frame clones only, minus some. The repertoire holds some 45,000 clones, with roughly 92% as singletons. The ends were cut back, 3 bases at V and 2 bases at J, with 14 bases in the middle. From germline, CDR1 is SGHRS and CDR2 YFSETQ. CDR3 length equals 15 residues. The source is a woman aged 35-75 years who later had graft-versus-host disease after an allogeneic stem cell transplant. This specimen consisted of blood, obtained before transplantation. The chain links TRBV5-1 to TRBJ2-5; D perhaps matches TRBD2 (6 bases). CDR3 sequence (DNA): TGCGCCAGCAGCTGGGACTCTAGCAGGCAAGAGACCCAGTACTTC. Its translation is CASSWDSSRQETQYF.